The 20 T cell receptor beta chains in this list originate from one sample, sequenced in a study of vaccination and CD4 T cells after COVID-19. At the Johns Hopkins FTIC core, DNA taken from cultured CD4+ T cells was sequenced by way of the Oncomine TCR Beta short-read assay. TCRdb reprocessed the PCR reads via MiXCR and lists one record per CDR3 protein. Seen here are some 20,000 distinct CDR3 sequences, approximately 70% observed once, and the top ten hold 3.7%. These receptors' targets are unknown. Documented treatment: approximately 9-day PBMC culture with coronavirus spike peptide pools or control peptides (ViraFEST assay). Material: CD4+ T cells from blood, cultured in vitro. Receptors were obtained from a human donor who had recovered from COVID-19.

This rearrangement joins TRBV7-8 to TRBJ2-7, with D perhaps TRBD1 or TRBD2 (5 bases each). CDR3 size: 15 residues. V lost 5 bases, J lost 0 bases, and 14 bases lay in between. Germline values: CDR1 SGHVS, CDR2 FQNEAQ. The CDR3 here is CASSPRDGYSYEQYF. CDR3 bases: TGTGCCAGCAGCCCCCGGGACGGGTACTCCTACGAGCAGTACTTC.

This clonotype has just one count. The chain recombines TRBV6-1 with TRBJ1-2; weak D call: TRBD1 (6 bases). CDR1 is MNHNS, CDR2 SASEGT, per germline. V lost 6 bases to trimming and J lost 7 bases, with 12 bases between them. This CDR3 region has 12 residues. The CDR3 here is CASRGGAGGYTF. CDR3 DNA sequence: TGTGCCAGCAGGGGGGGGGCTGGTGGCTACACCTTC.

J is TRBJ1-2 and V is TRBV20-1; D gene unclear. The CDR3 has 14 residues. CDR1 and CDR2 from the germline V gene are DFQATT and SNEGSKA (reference sequence). Trimming pared 4 bases from V and 1 base from J, leaving 13 bases between. CDR3 DNA sequence: TGCAGTGCTACCTCTCCCAGTGTTAACTATGGCTACACCTTC. Its protein is CSATSPSVNYGYTF.

The rearrangement uses TRBV27 and TRBJ2-3; 12 nucleotides match TRBD2. V dropped 7 bases and J dropped 6; count of bases not matched to a gene: 11. Per germline, CDR1 MNHEY and CDR2 SMNVEV (reference sequence). There are 16 residues in the CDR3. In DNA, the CDR3 is TGTGCCAGCATCCCTAGCGGGAGGGCCTCTGGGGATACGCAGTATTTT. Encoded protein: CASIPSGRASGDTQYF.

V and J are TRBV7-2 and TRBJ1-6; perhaps TRBD1 as D (5 bases). The germline CDR1 and CDR2 sequences are SGHTA and FQGNSA. The germline V and J ends were trimmed by 5 bases and 9 bases, with 14 bases remaining between them. There are 14 residues in the CDR3. The DNA for the CDR3 is TGTGCCAGCAGCCTCAATGGTGGGGGTTCACCCCTCCACTTT. Residues: CASSLNGGGSPLHF.

This chain uses TRBV29-1 with TRBJ1-2, with 8 nucleotides matching TRBD1. The CDR3 runs to 13 residues. From germline, CDR1 is SQVTM and CDR2 ANQGSEA. V shed 7 bases and J 6 bases; nucleotides not matched to a gene: 10. CDR3 sequence reads: CSADQGALNGYTF. The CDR3 region has the DNA TGCAGCGCAGACCAGGGGGCCCTAAATGGCTACACCTTC. The entire variable domain, with the rest obtained from reference TRBV29-1 and TRBJ1-2, is as follows: SAVISQKPSRDICQRGTSLTIQCQVDSQVTMMFWYRQQPGQSLTLIATANQGSEATYESGFVIDKFPISRPNLTFSTLTVSNMSPEDSSIYLCSADQGALNGYTFGSGTRLTVV.

The chain links TRBV7-2 to TRBJ2-6; D call uncertain. V lost 0 bases and J lost 1, with 13 bases in between. CDR3 length: 18 residues. Germline V gene lookup returns CDR1 SGHTA and CDR2 FQGNSA. CDR3 sequence: CASSLAPWARSGANVLTF. CDR3 bases: TGTGCCAGCAGCTTAGCGCCTTGGGCCCGATCTGGGGCCAACGTCCTGACTTTC.

This clonotype was observed a handful of times. J is TRBJ1-1 and V is TRBV7-2, with TRBD1 identical over 10 bases. This CDR3 spans 14 amino acids. Germline loops: CDR1 SGHTA, CDR2 FQGNSA. V was pared by 5 bases and J by 5 bases, with 5 bases of the junction left unmatched. The CDR3 DNA follows: TGTGCCAGCAGCCGGGACAGGGGAGAAACTGAAGCTTTCTTT. Protein: CASSRDRGETEAFF.

This rearrangement joins TRBV7-2 to TRBJ2-1; D perhaps matches TRBD2 (6 bases). Looked up from germline, CDR1 is SGHTA and CDR2 is FQGNSA. The CDR3 is made up of 14 amino acids. V was clipped by 1 base and J by 8 bases, with 12 bases between them. DNA of the CDR3: TGTGCCAGCAGCTTAGGAGTCGGAGGGGATGAGCAGTTCTTC. This gives the protein CASSLGVGGDEQFF.

In this sample, this clonotype turned up once. The chain carries TRBV27 and TRBJ1-1; 10 bases are a match to TRBD1. The germline V gene encodes CDR1 MNHEY and CDR2 SMNVEV (reference sequence). This CDR3 region has 15 residues. Germline trimming cut 1 base from V and 3 bases from J; bases unmatched to any gene: 2. DNA of the CDR3: TGTGCCAGCAGTTTATTGGGGACAGGGGACACTGAAGCTTTCTTT. Translated: CASSLLGTGDTEAFF.

V gene TRBV19 combines with J gene TRBJ1-4, with no clear D. The CDR3 spans 16 residues. The V gene lost 6 bases and the J gene lost 8 bases, with 22 bases spanning the gap. CDR1 LNHDA and CDR2 SQIVND come from the germline V gene (reference sequence). The CDR3 sequence: CASRNTPGRRGEKLFF. The CDR3 nucleotides read TGTGCCAGTAGAAACACACCGGGCCGACGAGGCGAAAAACTGTTTTTT. The complete variable domain, with remaining parts taken from reference TRBV19 and TRBJ1-4, reads DGGITQSPKYLFRKEGQNVTLSCEQNLNHDAMYWYRQDPGQGLRLIYYSQIVNDFQKGDIAEGYSVSREKKESFPLTVTSAQKNPTAFYLCASRNTPGRRGEKLFFGSGTQLSVL.

This clonotype was found a few times. The chain uses TRBV5-4 and TRBJ2-3; TRBD2 agrees at 10 bases. Per the germline V gene, CDR1 is SGHNT and CDR2 is YYREEE (reference sequence). The V segment lost 3 bases and the J segment 5 bases; nucleotides outside the gene matches: 3. The length of the CDR3 is 14 residues. CDR3 amino acids: CASSSKREGDTQYF. The DNA for the CDR3 is TGTGCCAGCAGCTCCAAGCGGGAGGGAGATACGCAGTATTTT.

The gene calls are TRBV18 and TRBJ1-1, with 11 positions matching TRBD1. This CDR3 is 15 amino acids long. Germline loops: CDR1 KGHSH, CDR2 LQKENI. V shed 6 bases and J 5 bases; nucleotides not matched to a gene: 8. CDR3 DNA: TGTGCCAGCTCGTTCGGACAGGGGGCTAGGACTGAAGCTTTCTTT. It translates to CASSFGQGARTEAFF.

This chain links TRBV7-8 with TRBJ2-1; TRBD1 agrees at 11 bases. V dropped 0 bases and J dropped 6; count of bases not matched to a gene: 7. The germline CDR1 and CDR2 sequences are SGHVS and FQNEAQ. The CDR3 is 17 residues long. CDR3 region: CASSLAPWDRGGNEQFF. The CDR3 bases are TGTGCCAGCAGCTTAGCGCCTTGGGACAGGGGGGGCAATGAGCAGTTCTTC.

This clonotype was seen only once. V and J are TRBV7-2 and TRBJ1-2; 10 bases align to TRBD1. With 5 bases clipped from V and 7 bases from J, the junction kept 4 bases outside the gene matches. Germline V gene lookup returns CDR1 SGHTA and CDR2 FQGNSA. The CDR3 contains 13 residues. CDR3 residues: CASSVDRGRGYTF. CDR3 bases: TGTGCCAGCAGCGTAGACAGGGGGCGTGGCTACACCTTC. The full variable domain, in which reference TRBV7-2 and TRBJ1-2 provide the parts outside the CDR3, is GAGVSQSPSNKVTEKGKDVELRCDPISGHTALYWYRQSLGQGLEFLIYFQGNSAPDKSGLPSDRFSAERTGGSVSTLTIQRTQQEDSAVYLCASSVDRGRGYTFGSGTRLTVV.

The gene calls are TRBV27 and TRBJ1-2, with TRBD1 matching over 8 bases. The CDR3 contains 13 residues. Trimming at V came to 5 bases and at J to 6 bases, leaving 5 bases not matched to a gene. In germline, CDR1 is MNHEY, CDR2 SMNVEV (reference sequence). CDR3 loop: CASSLQGGNGYTF. The CDR3 DNA follows: TGTGCCAGCAGTCTACAGGGGGGTAATGGCTACACCTTC.

This clonotype has only one observation. The chain is built from TRBV6-1 and TRBJ2-7; 7 bases match TRBD1. The CDR3 is 14 residues long. V trimming: 1 base; J trimming: 0 bases; junction bases outside the gene matches: 0. In germline, CDR1 is MNHNS, CDR2 SASEGT. The CDR3 DNA is TGTGCCAGCAGTGAAGGGGACAGCTCCTACGAGCAGTACTTC. Residues: CASSEGDSSYEQYF.

This clonotype has only a few counts. This chain joins TRBV2 and TRBJ1-6, with 9 bases identical to TRBD1. This CDR3 comprises 14 residues. Germline V gene lookup returns CDR1 SNHLY and CDR2 FYNNEI. J lost 7 bases, V lost 5 bases, and 3 bases had no gene match. The CDR3 coding sequence is TGTGCCAGCAGTCGACAGGGGGGCAATTCACCCCTCCACTTT. Protein product: CASSRQGGNSPLHF. The full variable domain, its missing parts supplied by reference TRBV2 and TRBJ1-6, is EPEVTQTPSHQVTQMGQEVILRCVPISNHLYFYWYRQILGQKVEFLVSFYNNEISEKSEIFDDQFSVERPDGSNFTLKIRSTKLEDSAMYFCASSRQGGNSPLHFGNGTRLTVT.

The chain uses TRBV20-1 and TRBJ1-5, with D perhaps TRBD1 (6 bases). This CDR3 is built from 16 residues. The germline V gene encodes CDR1 DFQATT and CDR2 SNEGSKA (reference sequence). The ends were cut back, 6 bases at V and 0 bases at J, with 18 bases in the middle. CDR3 in amino acids: CSAGKGELYSNQPQHF. In nucleotides, the CDR3 is TGCAGTGCCGGAAAGGGGGAACTATATAGCAATCAGCCCCAGCATTTT.

This clonotype was found once. The chain carries TRBV6-5 and TRBJ2-2, with D maybe TRBD1 (6 bases). This CDR3 is built from 14 residues. Germline CDR1 reads MNHEY; CDR2 reads SVGAGI. Trimming took 4 bases from V and 6 from J, leaving 12 bases between them. CDR3 bases: TGTGCCAGCAGTTGGGGGCGGGCGGCCGGGGAGCTGTTTTTT. Its protein product is CASSWGRAAGELFF.